The sequence of this T cell receptor beta chain was determined in a study of radiotherapy plus CTLA-4 blockade in lung cancer. In the study overall: Patients showed objective responses in roughly 18% of cases, and disease control was achieved by about 30%. Study outcomes and limitations: In blood, after radiotherapy plus ipilimumab, tumor-derived TCR clones expanded.

This clone has only one observation. What it binds is unknown. CDR3 size: 15 residues. With 3 bases removed from V and 7 bases from J, the gap between germline ends came to 13 bases. CDR1 is SEHNR and CDR2 is FQNEAQ in the germline V gene (reference sequence). The protocol was immunoSEQ multiplex PCR, while the TCRdb copy is restricted to in-frame clones and leaves out a portion. The table records more than 90,000 clones, about 77% of them present only once. Sequences were derived from peripheral blood, sampled from a patient treated with radiotherapy plus ipilimumab. The receptor comes from a human donor with non-small cell lung cancer who had a partial response to radiotherapy plus ipilimumab. V gene TRBV7-9 combines with J gene TRBJ1-6; D is uncertain. The CDR3 loop reads CASSLAEGGNSPLHF. CDR3 coding DNA: TGTGCCAGCAGCTTGGCGGAGGGTGGCAATTCACCCCTCCACTTT.